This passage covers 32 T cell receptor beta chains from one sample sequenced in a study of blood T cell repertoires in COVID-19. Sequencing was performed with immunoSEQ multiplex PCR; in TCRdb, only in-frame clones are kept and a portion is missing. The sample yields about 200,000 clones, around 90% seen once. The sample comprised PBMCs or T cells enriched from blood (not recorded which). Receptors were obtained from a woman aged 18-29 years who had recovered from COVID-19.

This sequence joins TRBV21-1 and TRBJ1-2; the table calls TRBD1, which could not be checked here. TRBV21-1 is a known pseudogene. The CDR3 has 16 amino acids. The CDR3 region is CASSKCPVWHNGGYTF. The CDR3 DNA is TGTGCCAGCAGCAAATGCCCAGTCTGGCACAATGGTGGCTACACCTTC.

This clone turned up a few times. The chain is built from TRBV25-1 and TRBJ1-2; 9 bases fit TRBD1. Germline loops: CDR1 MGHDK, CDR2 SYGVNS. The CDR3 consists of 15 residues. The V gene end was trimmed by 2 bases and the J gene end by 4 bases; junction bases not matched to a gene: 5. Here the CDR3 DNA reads TGTGCCAGCAGTGAACAGGGACAGGGAATCTATGGCTACACCTTC. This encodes CASSEQGQGIYGYTF.

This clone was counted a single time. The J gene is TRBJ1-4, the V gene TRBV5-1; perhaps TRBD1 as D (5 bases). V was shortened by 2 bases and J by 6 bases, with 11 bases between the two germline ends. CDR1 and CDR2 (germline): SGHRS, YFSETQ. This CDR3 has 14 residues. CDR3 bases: TGCGCCAGCAGCTTCGCAGGGATGGATGAAAAACTGTTTTTT. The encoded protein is CASSFAGMDEKLFF.

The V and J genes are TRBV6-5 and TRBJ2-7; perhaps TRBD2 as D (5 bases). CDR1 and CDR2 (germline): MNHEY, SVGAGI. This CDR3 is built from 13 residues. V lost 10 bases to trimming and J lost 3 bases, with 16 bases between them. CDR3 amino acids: CAIAGPVVYEQYF. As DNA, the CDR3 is TGTGCCATTGCGGGCCCTGTAGTCTACGAGCAGTACTTC.

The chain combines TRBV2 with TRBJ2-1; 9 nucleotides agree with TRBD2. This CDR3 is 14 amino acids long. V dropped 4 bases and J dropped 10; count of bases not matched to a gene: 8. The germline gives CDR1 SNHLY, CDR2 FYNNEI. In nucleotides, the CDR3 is TGTGCCAGCAGTGGGCTAGCGGGGCGTATGGAGCAGTTCTTC. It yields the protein CASSGLAGRMEQFF.

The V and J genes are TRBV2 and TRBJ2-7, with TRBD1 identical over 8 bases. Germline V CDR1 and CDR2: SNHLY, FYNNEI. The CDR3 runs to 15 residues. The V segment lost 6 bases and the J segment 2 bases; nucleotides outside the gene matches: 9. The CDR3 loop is CASRVTTGDPYEQYF. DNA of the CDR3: TGTGCCAGCAGGGTAACGACAGGGGACCCCTACGAGCAGTACTTC.

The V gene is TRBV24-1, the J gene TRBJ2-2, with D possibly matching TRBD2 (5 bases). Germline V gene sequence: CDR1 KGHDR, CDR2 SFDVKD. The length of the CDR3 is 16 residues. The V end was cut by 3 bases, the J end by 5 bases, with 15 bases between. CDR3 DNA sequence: TGTGCCACCAGTGATGGGGATAGGTGGGAGACCGGGGAGCTGTTTTTT. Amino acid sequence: CATSDGDRWETGELFF.

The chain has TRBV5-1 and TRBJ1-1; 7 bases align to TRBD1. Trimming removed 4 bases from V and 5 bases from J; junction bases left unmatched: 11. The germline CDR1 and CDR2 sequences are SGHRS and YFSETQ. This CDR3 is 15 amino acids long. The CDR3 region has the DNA TGCGCCAGCAGCGTATCGACAGGGCACGTTACTGAAGCTTTCTTT. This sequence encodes CASSVSTGHVTEAFF.

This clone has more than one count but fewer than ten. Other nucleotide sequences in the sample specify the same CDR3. CDR3 in amino acids: CSAGTDYNEQFF. The DNA of the CDR3 is TGCAGCGCCGGGACAGACTACAATGAGCAGTTCTTC. The chain carries TRBV29-1 and TRBJ2-1, with 7 positions matching TRBD1. The CDR3 loop spans 12 amino acids. Per germline, CDR1 SQVTM and CDR2 ANQGSEA. With V trimmed by 7 bases and J by 3 bases, 3 bases remained unmatched.

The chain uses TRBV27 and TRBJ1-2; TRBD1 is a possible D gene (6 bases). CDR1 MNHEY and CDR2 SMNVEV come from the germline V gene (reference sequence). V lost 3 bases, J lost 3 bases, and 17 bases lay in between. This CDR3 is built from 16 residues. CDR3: CASSFYPMTGHYGYTF. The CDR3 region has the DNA TGTGCCAGCAGTTTCTACCCAATGACAGGCCACTATGGCTACACCTTC.

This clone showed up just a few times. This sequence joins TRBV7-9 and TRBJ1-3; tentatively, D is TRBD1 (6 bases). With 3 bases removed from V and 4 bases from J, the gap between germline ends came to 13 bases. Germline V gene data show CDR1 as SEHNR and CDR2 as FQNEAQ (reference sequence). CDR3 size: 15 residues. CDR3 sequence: CASSFGGGAGNTIYF. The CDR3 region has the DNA TGTGCCAGCAGCTTCGGCGGGGGCGCGGGAAACACCATATATTTT.

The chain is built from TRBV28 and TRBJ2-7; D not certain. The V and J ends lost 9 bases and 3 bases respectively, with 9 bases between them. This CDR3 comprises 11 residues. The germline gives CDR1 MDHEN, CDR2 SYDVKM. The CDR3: CASNRHYEQYF. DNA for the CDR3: TGTGCCAGTAACAGACACTACGAGCAGTACTTC.

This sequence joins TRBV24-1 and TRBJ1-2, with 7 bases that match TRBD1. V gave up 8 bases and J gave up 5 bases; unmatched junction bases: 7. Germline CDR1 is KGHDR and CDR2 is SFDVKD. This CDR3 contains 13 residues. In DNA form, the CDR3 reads TGTGCCACCACCACAGGGGACGAGTATGGCTACACCTTC. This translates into CATTTGDEYGYTF.

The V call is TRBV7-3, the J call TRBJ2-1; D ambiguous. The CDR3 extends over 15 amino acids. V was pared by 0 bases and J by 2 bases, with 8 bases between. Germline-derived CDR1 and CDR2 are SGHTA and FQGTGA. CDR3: CASSLTSYPYNEQFF. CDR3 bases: TGTGCCAGCAGCTTAACTAGCTACCCCTACAATGAGCAGTTCTTC.

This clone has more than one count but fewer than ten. CDR3 residues: CASSLLLDRGRDGYTF. Written as DNA, the CDR3 is TGTGCCAGCAGCTTACTTCTGGACAGGGGGCGCGATGGCTACACCTTC. J is TRBJ1-2 and V is TRBV7-9, with 11 bases matching TRBD1. This CDR3 has 16 residues. V shed 2 bases and J 6 bases; nucleotides not matched to a gene: 8. In germline, CDR1 is SEHNR, CDR2 FQNEAQ (reference sequence).

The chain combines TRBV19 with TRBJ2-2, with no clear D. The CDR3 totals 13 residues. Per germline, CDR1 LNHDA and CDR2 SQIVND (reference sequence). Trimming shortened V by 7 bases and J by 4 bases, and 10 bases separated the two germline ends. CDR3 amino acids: CASMAFPTGELFF. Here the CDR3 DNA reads TGTGCCAGTATGGCTTTTCCCACCGGGGAGCTGTTTTTT.

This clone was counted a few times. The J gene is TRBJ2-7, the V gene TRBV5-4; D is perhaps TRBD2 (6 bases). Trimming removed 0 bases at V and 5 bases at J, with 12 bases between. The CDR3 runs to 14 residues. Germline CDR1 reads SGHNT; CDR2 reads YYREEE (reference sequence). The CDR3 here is CASSLAGGLNEQYF. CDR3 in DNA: TGTGCCAGCAGCTTGGCCGGAGGGTTGAACGAGCAGTACTTC. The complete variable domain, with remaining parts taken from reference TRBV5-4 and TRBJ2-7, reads ETGVTQSPTHLIKTRGQQVTLRCSSQSGHNTVSWYQQALGQGPQFIFQYYREEENGRGNFPPRFSGLQFPNYSSELNVNALELDDSALYLCASSLAGGLNEQYFGPGTRLTVT.

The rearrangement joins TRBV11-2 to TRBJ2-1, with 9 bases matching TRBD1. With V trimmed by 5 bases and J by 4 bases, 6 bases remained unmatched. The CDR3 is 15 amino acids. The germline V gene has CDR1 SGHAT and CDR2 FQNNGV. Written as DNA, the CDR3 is TGTGCCAGCAGCAACTGGACAGGGGAGTACAATGAGCAGTTCTTC. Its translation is CASSNWTGEYNEQFF.

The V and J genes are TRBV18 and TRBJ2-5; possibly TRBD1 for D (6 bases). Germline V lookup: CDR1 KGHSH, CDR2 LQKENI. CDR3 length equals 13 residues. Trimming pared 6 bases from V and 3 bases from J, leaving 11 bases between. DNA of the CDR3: TGTGCCAGCTCCCCCACAGGGAAAGAGACCCAGTACTTC. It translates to CASSPTGKETQYF.

The CDR3 loop reads CASSFNSNYGYTF. CDR3 bases: TGTGCCAGCAGTTTTAATTCTAACTATGGCTACACCTTC. The gene calls are TRBV28 and TRBJ1-2; D is unresolved. There are 13 residues in the CDR3. V lost 3 bases and J lost 0, with 5 bases in between. CDR1 is MDHEN and CDR2 is SYDVKM in the germline V gene.

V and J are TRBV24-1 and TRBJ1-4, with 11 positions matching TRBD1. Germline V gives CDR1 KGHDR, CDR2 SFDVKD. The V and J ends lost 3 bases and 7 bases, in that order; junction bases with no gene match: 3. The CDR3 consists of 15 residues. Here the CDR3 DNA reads TGTGCCACCAGTGATGGGACAGGGGGTAGTGAAAAACTGTTTTTT. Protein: CATSDGTGGSEKLFF.

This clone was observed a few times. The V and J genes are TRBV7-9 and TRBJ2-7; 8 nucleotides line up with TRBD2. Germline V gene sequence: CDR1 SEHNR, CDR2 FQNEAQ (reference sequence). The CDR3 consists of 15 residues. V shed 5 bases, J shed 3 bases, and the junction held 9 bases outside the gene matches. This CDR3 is CASSPQSGGVYEQYF. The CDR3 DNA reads TGTGCCAGCAGCCCACAAAGCGGGGGAGTCTACGAGCAGTACTTC.

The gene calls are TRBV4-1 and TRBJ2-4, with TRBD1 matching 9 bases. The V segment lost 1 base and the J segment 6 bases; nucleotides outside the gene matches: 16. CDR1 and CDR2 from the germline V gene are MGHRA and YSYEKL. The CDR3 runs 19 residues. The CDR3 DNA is TGCGCCAGCAGCCAAGCCAATGGACAGGGGCCGCGGGGGACAAACATTCAGTACTTC. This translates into CASSQANGQGPRGTNIQYF.

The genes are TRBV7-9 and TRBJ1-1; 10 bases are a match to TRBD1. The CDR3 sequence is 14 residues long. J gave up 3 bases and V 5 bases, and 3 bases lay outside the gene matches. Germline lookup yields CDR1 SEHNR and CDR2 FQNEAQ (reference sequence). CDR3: CASSGGTGDTEAFF. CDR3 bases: TGTGCCAGCAGCGGGGGGACAGGGGACACTGAAGCTTTCTTT.

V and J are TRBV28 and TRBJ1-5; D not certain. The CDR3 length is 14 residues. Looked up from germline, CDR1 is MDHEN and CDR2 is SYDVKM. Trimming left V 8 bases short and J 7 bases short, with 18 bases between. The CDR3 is CASEPGGIGQPQHF. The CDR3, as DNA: TGTGCCAGCGAACCCGGCGGTATAGGCCAGCCCCAGCATTTT.

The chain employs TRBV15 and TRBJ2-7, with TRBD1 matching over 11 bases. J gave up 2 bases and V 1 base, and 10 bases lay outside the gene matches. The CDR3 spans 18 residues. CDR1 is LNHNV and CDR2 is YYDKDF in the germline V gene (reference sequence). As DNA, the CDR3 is TGTGCCACCAGCAGAGCTTTACCCCCGGGACAGGGGGCCTACGAGCAGTACTTC. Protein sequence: CATSRALPPGQGAYEQYF.

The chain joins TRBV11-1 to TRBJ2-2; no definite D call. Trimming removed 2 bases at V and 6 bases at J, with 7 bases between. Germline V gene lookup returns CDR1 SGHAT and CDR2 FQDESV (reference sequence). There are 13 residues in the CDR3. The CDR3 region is CASSLFTAGELFF. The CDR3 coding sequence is TGTGCCAGCAGCTTATTCACGGCCGGGGAGCTGTTTTTT.

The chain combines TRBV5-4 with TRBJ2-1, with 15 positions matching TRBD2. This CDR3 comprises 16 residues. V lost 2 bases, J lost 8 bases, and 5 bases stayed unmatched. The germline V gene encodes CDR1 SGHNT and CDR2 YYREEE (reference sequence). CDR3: CASSFLGLAGGDEQFF. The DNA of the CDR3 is TGTGCCAGCAGCTTCCTGGGACTAGCGGGGGGAGATGAGCAGTTCTTC.

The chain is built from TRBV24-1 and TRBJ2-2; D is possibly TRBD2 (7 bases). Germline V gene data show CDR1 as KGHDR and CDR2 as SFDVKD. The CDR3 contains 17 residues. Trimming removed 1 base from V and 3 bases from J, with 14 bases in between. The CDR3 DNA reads TGTGCCACCAGTGATTTTAGGGCGGGGGCCGACACCGGGGAGCTGTTTTTT. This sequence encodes CATSDFRAGADTGELFF.

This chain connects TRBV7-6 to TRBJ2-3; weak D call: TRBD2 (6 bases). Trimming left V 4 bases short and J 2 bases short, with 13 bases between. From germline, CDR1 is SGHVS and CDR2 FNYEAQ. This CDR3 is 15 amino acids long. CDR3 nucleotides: TGTGCCAGCAGCTCGGGGACTTTCACCACAGATACGCAGTATTTT. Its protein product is CASSSGTFTTDTQYF.

Written as DNA, the CDR3 is TGTGCCAGCAGCTTAGTCGGTATGCTCTCTACGCAGTATTTT. Its translation: CASSLVGMLSTQYF. The rearrangement links TRBV7-9 to TRBJ2-3, with D unresolved. Between the trimmed V and J ends, which lost 1 base and 8 bases, there was a span of 13 bases. CDR1 SEHNR and CDR2 FQNEAQ come from the germline V gene (reference sequence). This CDR3 is built from 14 residues.

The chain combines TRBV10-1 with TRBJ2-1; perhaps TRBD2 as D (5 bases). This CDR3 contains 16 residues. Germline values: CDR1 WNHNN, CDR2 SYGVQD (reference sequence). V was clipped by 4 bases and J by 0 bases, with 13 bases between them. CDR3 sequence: CASSAWIRGSYNEQFF. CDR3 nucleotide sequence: TGCGCCAGCAGTGCTTGGATCCGGGGCTCCTACAATGAGCAGTTCTTC.